This entry features one T cell receptor (beta chain) sequence. Its antigen is unknown. The sample belongs to a study of CD8 T cells in Susac syndrome. Study results and caveats: As the study acknowledged, the number of individuals who were part of its TCR sequencing and HLA analysis was relatively small.

The CDR3 has 15 residues. Between the trimmed V and J ends, which lost 3 bases and 4 bases, there was a span of 16 bases. Germline V CDR1 and CDR2: MGHRA, YSYEKL. It was with random hexamers that about 0.45 to 1 ug RNA was reverse transcribed. In TCRdb, the immunoSEQ multiplex PCR reads were re-called with MiXCR into one record per CDR3 protein. The sample lists 160,000 or so distinct CDR3 sequences; just under 97% were seen once. Sequencing targeted TCR beta in blood CD8+ and CD4+ T cells. Material: CD8+ T cells from PBMCs. This clonotype was obtained from a human donor with multiple sclerosis. This sequence joins TRBV4-1 and TRBJ2-7; D may be TRBD2 (6 bases). The CDR3 DNA is TGCGCCAGCAGCCAGAGGGACGGCGGGATTTACGAGCAGTACTTC. Its protein is CASSQRDGGIYEQYF.